The 5 T cell receptor beta chains in this list originate from one sample, sequenced in a study of regulatory T cells in long-lasting Graves disease. Time point indicated: newly diagnosed GD, antithyroid drugs for less than 3 months. Researchers made the TCR library from RNA that was extracted from PBMCs. Building the TCR beta libraries relied on iRepertoire HTBI primers, and CDR3 regions underwent Arm-PCR. TCRdb ran MiXCR on the multiplex PCR reads and lists one entry per CDR3 protein. The sample consists of roughly 560,000 distinct CDR3 sequences, around 15% of them appearing once. The sample was also linked to a second study, of T cells in Graves' hyperthyroidism and ophthalmopathy.

The sample in question was peripheral blood mononuclear cells (PBMCs), obtained at new diagnosis, from a patient treated with antithyroid drugs. Receptors were obtained from a woman aged 40 to 65 with Graves disease.

The chain uses TRBV2 and TRBJ2-4; the D is unclear. The germline V and J ends were trimmed by 3 bases and 0 bases, with 12 bases remaining between them. CDR3 length equals 16 residues. Germline values: CDR1 SNHLY, CDR2 FYNNEI. The CDR3 is CASSEVGILAKNIQYF. In DNA form, the CDR3 reads TGTGCCAGCAGTGAGGTGGGCATCTTAGCCAAAAACATTCAGTACTTC.

A note on this clonotype: One end of the junction fails to match germline, which may point to a read error. The V and J genes are TRBV28 and TRBJ1-5, with 12 bases identical to TRBD1. CDR3 length: 17 residues. From germline, CDR1 is MDHEN and CDR2 SYDVKM. The CDR3 nucleotides read TGTGTCAGCTGCCGGGACAGGGGGCGCGACGGCAATCAGCCCCAGCATTTT. Translated, it gives CVSCRDRGRDGNQPQHF.

This clonotype turned up a few times. The chain uses TRBV6-2 or TRBV6-3 and TRBJ2-1; 12 bases are a match to TRBD1. Germline lookup yields CDR1 MNHEY and CDR2 SVGEGT. This CDR3 contains 14 residues. Germline trimming cut 5 bases from V and 10 bases from J; bases unmatched to any gene: 6. The CDR3 region is CASSTGQGAVEQFF. The CDR3 DNA reads TGTGCCAGCAGTACGGGACAGGGGGCAGTGGAGCAGTTCTTC.

This clonotype was recorded a few times. An end of the junction differs from the germline gene, which may be a read error. The CDR3 here is CSVEEKDRDYDEQFF. In DNA form, the CDR3 reads TGCAGCGTTGAAGAAAAGGACCGAGACTACGATGAGCAGTTCTTC. The chain couples TRBV29-1 to TRBJ2-1; the D gene is possibly TRBD2 (5 bases). This CDR3 is 15 amino acids long. Germline CDR1 is SQVTM and CDR2 is ANQGSEA.

This clonotype was seen at least ten times. V is TRBV20-1 and J is TRBJ2-2; either TRBD1 or TRBD2 may supply D (5 bases each). The V end was cut by 0 bases, the J end by 6 bases, with 5 bases between. This CDR3 is built from 12 residues. Germline V gene lookup returns CDR1 DFQATT and CDR2 SNEGSKA (reference sequence). CDR3 in DNA: TGCAGTGCTAGAGAGGGGGCCGGGGAGCTGTTTTTT. Translated: CSAREGAGELFF.